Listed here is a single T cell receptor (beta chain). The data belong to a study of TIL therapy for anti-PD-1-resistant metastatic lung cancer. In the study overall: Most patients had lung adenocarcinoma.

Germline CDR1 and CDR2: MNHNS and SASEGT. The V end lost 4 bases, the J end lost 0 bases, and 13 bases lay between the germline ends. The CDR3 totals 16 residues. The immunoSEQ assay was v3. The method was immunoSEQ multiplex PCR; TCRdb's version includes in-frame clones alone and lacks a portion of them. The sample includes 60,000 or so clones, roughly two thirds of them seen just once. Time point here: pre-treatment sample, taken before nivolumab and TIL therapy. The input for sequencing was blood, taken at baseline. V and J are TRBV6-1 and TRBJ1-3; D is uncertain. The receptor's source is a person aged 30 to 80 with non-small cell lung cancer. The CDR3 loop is CASSVLLTDSGNTIYF. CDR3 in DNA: TGTGCCAGCAGTGTACTCTTAACCGACTCTGGAAACACCATATATTTT.